The 27 T cell receptor beta chains given below trace back to one sample, sequenced in a study of blood T cells in healthy people across ages. A sample-barcoded 5' primer and a J-beta primer mix were used in a second PCR of roughly 7 to 12 cycles. TCRdb passed the 5' RACE reads through MiXCR, listing each CDR3 protein once. The sample yields fewer than 650,000 distinct CDR3 sequences, around a quarter seen once. The sample was also reused in another study, on T cells of mothers and their children.

The source material was blood. These TCRs come from a boy between 2 and 15 years old in good health.

The chain carries TRBV7-2 and TRBJ2-1; D is possibly TRBD1 (7 bases). This CDR3 has 14 residues. The germline CDR1 and CDR2 sequences are SGHTA and FQGNSA. V lost 3 bases to trimming and J lost 7 bases, with 13 bases between them. The CDR3 nucleotides are TGTGCCAGCAGCTTGGGGGGACAGTTTAATGAGCAGTTCTTC. Translated, it gives CASSLGGQFNEQFF.

The chain carries TRBV29-1 and TRBJ1-2; D gene ambiguous. The CDR3 covers 14 residues. CDR1 SQVTM and CDR2 ANQGSEA come from the germline V gene. V lost 0 bases and J lost 8, with 16 bases in between. CDR3 protein: CSVEDPGGFYGYTF. The CDR3 DNA follows: TGCAGCGTTGAAGACCCGGGCGGTTTCTACGGCTACACCTTC.

The chain uses TRBV7-2 and TRBJ2-6; D is uncertain. Per germline, CDR1 SGHTA and CDR2 FQGNSA. The CDR3 loop spans 16 amino acids. V was trimmed by 7 bases and J by 2 bases, leaving 15 bases between them. The CDR3 DNA sequence: TGTGCCAGCACGTGGGGTCGGTTAGCTGGGGCCAACGTCCTGACTTTC. Translating it yields CASTWGRLAGANVLTF.

This clonotype was counted a few times. The V call is TRBV20-1, the J call TRBJ2-7; 15 nucleotides agree with TRBD2. In germline, CDR1 is DFQATT, CDR2 SNEGSKA (reference sequence). The J segment lost 6 bases and the V segment lost 6 bases, leaving 18 bases of the junction unmatched. This CDR3 is 18 amino acids long. The CDR3 bases are TGCAGTGCCCCCGGACTAGCGGGAGGGCCTGTTCTGTCGGGCGAGCAGTACTTC. Protein: CSAPGLAGGPVLSGEQYF.

This clonotype has a handful of counts. The J gene is TRBJ1-3, the V gene TRBV15; D is perhaps TRBD1 (6 bases). CDR3 size: 16 residues. Germline assignment: CDR1 LNHNV and CDR2 YYDKDF (reference sequence). V dropped 0 bases and J dropped 3 bases, with 12 bases sitting between them. The chain's CDR3 is CATSRDRRGFGNTIYF. CDR3 coding DNA: TGTGCCACCAGCAGAGATCGCAGGGGCTTTGGAAACACCATATATTTT. Using reference TRBV15 and TRBJ1-3 for the parts outside the CDR3, the full variable domain is DAMVIQNPRYQVTQFGKPVTLSCSQTLNHNVMYWYQQKSSQAPKLLFHYYDKDFNNEADTPDNFQSRRPNTSFCFLDIRSPGLGDTAMYLCATSRDRRGFGNTIYFGEGSWLTVV.

The chain links TRBV6-1 to TRBJ1-1, with 9 bases lining up with TRBD1. This CDR3 is 16 amino acids long. Germline lookup yields CDR1 MNHNS and CDR2 SASEGT. Trimming at V came to 6 bases and at J to 4 bases, leaving 12 bases not matched to a gene. The CDR3: CASSRNLQGAGTEAFF. For the CDR3, the DNA is TGTGCCAGCAGCCGAAACCTACAGGGGGCCGGCACTGAAGCTTTCTTT.

The J gene is TRBJ2-1, the V gene TRBV12-3 or TRBV12-4; no clear D. This CDR3 is 14 amino acids long. V lost 2 bases and J 4 bases, leaving 9 bases between the germline ends. In DNA form, the CDR3 reads TGTGCCAGCAGTTTAAGTTATCCATACAATGAGCAGTTCTTC. This gives the protein CASSLSYPYNEQFF.

CDR3 loop: CASSQPQGVDSPLHF. CDR3 in DNA: TGTGCCAGCAGCCAGCCACAGGGTGTCGATTCACCCCTCCACTTT. The chain employs TRBV7-9 and TRBJ1-6; possible D gene TRBD1, 6 bases. The CDR3 is made up of 15 amino acids. V dropped 5 bases and J dropped 8 bases, with 16 bases sitting between them. Germline CDR1 and CDR2: SEHNR and FQNEAQ (reference sequence).

The genes are TRBV14 and TRBJ2-5; TRBD2 might be the D (6 bases). The CDR3 has 13 residues. V lost 3 bases to trimming and J lost 6 bases, with 11 bases between them. From germline, CDR1 is SGHDN and CDR2 FVKESK. The CDR3 DNA sequence: TGTGCCAGCAGCCAGGGCGGGGTTCAGACCCAGTACTTC. Translated, it gives CASSQGGVQTQYF.

This clonotype was seen a handful of times. The J gene is TRBJ1-6, the V gene TRBV20-1, with D unresolved. This CDR3 region has 14 residues. CDR1 and CDR2 from the germline V gene are DFQATT and SNEGSKA (reference sequence). V was trimmed by 0 bases and J by 4 bases, leaving 7 bases between them. Written as DNA, the CDR3 is TGCAGTGCTAGAGAACGGGTTTATAATTCACCCCTCCACTTT. Amino acids: CSARERVYNSPLHF.

In its sample, this clonotype was seen a few times. The rearrangement joins TRBV2 to TRBJ2-1; 9 bases agree with TRBD2. Losses at the gene ends were 2 bases for V and 4 bases for J; bases not matched to a gene: 6. This CDR3 comprises 16 residues. Germline V gene sequence: CDR1 SNHLY, CDR2 FYNNEI. This chain's CDR3 is CASSETRLAGYNEQFF. The CDR3 region has the DNA TGTGCCAGCAGTGAAACTCGGCTAGCGGGGTACAATGAGCAGTTCTTC.

The chain combines TRBV20-1 with TRBJ1-4, with TRBD1 as a possible D gene (6 bases). Germline CDR1 is DFQATT and CDR2 is SNEGSKA (reference sequence). V was cut by 6 bases and J by 4 bases, with 15 bases left in between. The CDR3 has 14 residues. For the CDR3, the DNA is TGCAGTGCATTGCCGGGGGCCGTTAATGAAAAACTGTTTTTT. Its protein is CSALPGAVNEKLFF.

This clonotype was recorded a few times. This chain joins TRBV7-2 and TRBJ2-5; TRBD2 agrees at 7 bases. The CDR3 has 14 amino acids. CDR1 and CDR2 (germline): SGHTA, FQGNSA. J lost 10 bases, V lost 5 bases, and 13 bases had no gene match. The CDR3 region has the DNA TGTGCCAGCAGCCCGCGGTGGGGGGGACCTGACCAGTACTTC. Protein sequence: CASSPRWGGPDQYF.

V gene TRBV7-9 combines with J gene TRBJ1-1, with D perhaps matching TRBD1 (6 bases). CDR1 and CDR2 from the germline V gene are SEHNR and FQNEAQ (reference sequence). Trimming left V 2 bases short and J 4 bases short, with 11 bases between. This CDR3 is 14 amino acids long. CDR3: CASSLNREGTEAFF. The CDR3 DNA reads as TGTGCCAGCAGCTTAAACAGGGAGGGCACTGAAGCTTTCTTT.

The chain is built from TRBV27 and TRBJ2-1; D possibly corresponds to TRBD1 (6 bases). The end of the DNA fits TRBJ2-7 better, so the J call may be wrong. Germline V gene lookup returns CDR1 MNHEY and CDR2 SMNVEV (reference sequence). CDR3 length: 14 residues. CDR3 sequence reads: CASSSTGLPYEQYF. The CDR3 coding sequence is TGTGCCAGCAGTTCCACAGGGTTGCCCTACGAGCAGTACTTC.

There are a few counts of this clonotype. In nucleotides, the CDR3 is TGTGCCAGCAGCTTAGGGCCTGAAGATACGCAGTATTTT. This sequence encodes CASSLGPEDTQYF. The chain combines TRBV7-2 with TRBJ2-3; D unclear. The CDR3 loop spans 13 amino acids. Between the trimmed V and J ends, which lost 1 base and 5 bases, there was a span of 7 bases. Germline V gene sequence: CDR1 SGHTA, CDR2 FQGNSA.

This clonotype was detected only a few times. The gene calls are TRBV7-2 and TRBJ2-5, with D perhaps matching TRBD1 or TRBD2 (5 bases each). The CDR3 consists of 13 residues. V shed 5 bases and J shed 5 bases, with 12 bases lying between them. Germline CDR1 is SGHTA and CDR2 is FQGNSA. The CDR3 is CASSTPGRETQYF. The CDR3 coding sequence is TGTGCCAGCAGCACACCGGGACGCGAGACCCAGTACTTC.

This clonotype was detected a few times. The gene calls are TRBV7-9 and TRBJ2-2; D gene ambiguous. Per the germline V gene, CDR1 is SEHNR and CDR2 is FQNEAQ (reference sequence). This CDR3 comprises 13 residues. The V end was cut by 6 bases, the J end by 6 bases, with 11 bases between. CDR3 nucleotides: TGTGCCAGCAGGGTTACAGATCCCGGGGAGCTGTTTTTT. Its protein is CASRVTDPGELFF.

The V and J genes are TRBV29-1 and TRBJ2-5; 7 bases agree with TRBD2. CDR1 is SQVTM and CDR2 is ANQGSEA in the germline V gene. The ends lost 4 bases at V and 2 bases at J; junction bases unmatched: 10. The CDR3 covers 15 residues. The CDR3 nucleotides are TGCAGCGTTGGGGGGGGAACAGAGAGTCAAGAGACCCAGTACTTC. Translation: CSVGGGTESQETQYF.

In DNA, the CDR3 is TGTGCCAGCAGCTTCCGTCCGGGGAGGGCCAAAAACATTCAGTACTTC. This sequence encodes CASSFRPGRAKNIQYF. The rearrangement links TRBV6-5 to TRBJ2-4; D is perhaps TRBD2 (6 bases). This CDR3 has 16 residues. V was shortened by 6 bases and J by 1 base, with 16 bases between the two germline ends. Germline assignment: CDR1 MNHEY and CDR2 SVGAGI.

This chain joins TRBV7-6 and TRBJ1-4; maybe TRBD1 (5 bases). V lost 2 bases, J lost 7 bases, and 14 bases lay in between. Germline CDR1 reads SGHVS; CDR2 reads FNYEAQ. The length of the CDR3 is 15 residues. The DNA for the CDR3 is TGTGCCAGCAGCTTAAACGCAGACAGTATTGAAAAACTGTTTTTT. Translating it yields CASSLNADSIEKLFF.

This clonotype was seen a handful of times. The chain has TRBV28 and TRBJ2-6; 7 bases agree with TRBD1. V trimming: 5 bases; J trimming: 0 bases; junction bases outside the gene matches: 7. The CDR3 runs 17 residues. Germline loops: CDR1 MDHEN, CDR2 SYDVKM. CDR3 nucleotides: TGTGCCAGCAGTCCCACAGGGGTCCACTCTGGGGCCAACGTCCTGACTTTC. Its protein is CASSPTGVHSGANVLTF.

The chain couples TRBV27 to TRBJ2-6; 11 positions agree with TRBD2. V dropped 5 bases and J dropped 0; count of bases not matched to a gene: 6. The CDR3 runs to 18 residues. Germline CDR1 and CDR2: MNHEY and SMNVEV (reference sequence). CDR3 region: CASSTRLAGISGANVLTF. CDR3 nucleotide sequence: TGTGCCAGCAGTACACGACTAGCGGGAATCTCTGGGGCCAACGTCCTGACTTTC.

The chain has TRBV2 and TRBJ1-5, with TRBD1 identical over 7 bases. CDR1 is SNHLY, CDR2 FYNNEI, per germline. CDR3 size: 14 residues. After removal of 2 bases from V and 4 bases from J, the junction contained 2 bases not matched to a gene. The DNA of the CDR3 is TGTGCCAGCAGTGAATGGGACAGAAATCAGCCCCAGCATTTT. It specifies CASSEWDRNQPQHF. Full variable domain (rest looked up from reference TRBV2 and TRBJ1-5): EPEVTQTPSHQVTQMGQEVILRCVPISNHLYFYWYRQILGQKVEFLVSFYNNEISEKSEIFDDQFSVERPDGSNFTLKIRSTKLEDSAMYFCASSEWDRNQPQHFGDGTRLSIL.

The chain carries TRBV10-2 and TRBJ2-3, with D perhaps assigned TRBD1 or TRBD2 (6 bases each). Trimming took off 0 bases at V and 4 bases at J, with 8 bases between the two ends. Germline CDR1 is WSHSY and CDR2 is SAAADI. The CDR3 is 14 residues long. This CDR3 reads CASSESGGPDTQYF. The CDR3 DNA reads TGCGCCAGCAGTGAGTCTGGGGGGCCAGATACGCAGTATTTT.

This clonotype was recorded a few times. The chain couples TRBV12-3 or TRBV12-4 to TRBJ2-3; the match to TRBD2 covers 9 bases. The V gene end was trimmed by 6 bases and the J gene end by 4 bases; junction bases not matched to a gene: 5. CDR3 size: 14 residues. DNA of the CDR3: TGTGCCAGCAGACGACGCGGGGGGGCAGATACGCAGTATTTT. Its protein product is CASRRRGGADTQYF.

This rearrangement joins TRBV11-2 to TRBJ2-5; 7 bases match TRBD1. Germline V gene lookup returns CDR1 SGHAT and CDR2 FQNNGV. The CDR3 covers 14 residues. V lost 5 bases to trimming and J lost 2 bases; unmatched junction nucleotides: 5. The CDR3 spells CASSGGTVQETQYF. DNA for the CDR3: TGTGCCAGCAGCGGTGGGACAGTACAAGAGACCCAGTACTTC.